This TCR beta chain was observed in a study of blood T cell repertoires in COVID-19. Study summary: PBMCs, B-cell-depleted T cells, or T cells provided the cDNA or gDNA that made up the material.

The V gene lost 11 bases and the J gene lost 8 bases, with 12 bases spanning the gap. There are 11 residues in the CDR3. Looked up from germline, CDR1 is MNHEY and CDR2 is SVGAGI. The repertoire was sequenced with immunoSEQ multiplex PCR; TCRdb's copy has only in-frame clones and lacks some. The data hold under 85,000 clones, with roughly 85% observed a single time. This rearrangement joins TRBV6-5 to TRBJ2-2; D is unresolved. Sequenced material: peripheral blood. This receptor was obtained from a man older than 75 with acute or convalescent COVID-19. DNA for the CDR3: TGTGCCGCCCGCGGTTTGGGGGAGCTGTTTTTT. Amino acid sequence: CAARGLGELFF.